This record looks at one T cell receptor beta chain sequence and its context. Its matching antigen is unknown. These data belong to a study of beta chain features in type 1 diabetes. Study outcomes and limitations: Patients with Type 1 diabetes showed moderately but significantly shorter TCRB CDR3s in all four CD4+ subsets. Junctions at VDJ sites from type 1 diabetes patients had fewer insertions and more deletions.

The isolated RNA, all of it, was reverse transcribed, so expressed TCRB transcripts were what got sequenced. There were about 3.5 million reads on average in the naive, central memory and regulatory T cell samples. The repertoire was sequenced with immunoSEQ multiplex PCR; TCRdb's copy has only in-frame clones and lacks some. The sample holds 280,000 or so clones, about 15% seen once. There are 13 residues in the CDR3. Germline V gene sequence: CDR1 MNHEY, CDR2 SVGAGI. The V end was cut by 6 bases, the J end by 0 bases, with 8 bases between. Staining for CD45RO/CCR7/CD25/CD127/CD95/CD27 allowed sorting of CD4+ naive, central memory, regulatory and stem cell-like memory cells.

Material for sequencing was naive CD4+ T cells from blood. This TCR was sampled from a man aged 18 to 29 with type 1 diabetes. V usage is TRBV6-5 and J usage is TRBJ2-5, with a weak D call TRBD2 (6 bases). CDR3 sequence reads: CASRSGYQETQYF. The CDR3 nucleotides are TGTGCCAGCAGGAGCGGGTACCAAGAGACCCAGTACTTC.